Below, 17 T cell receptor beta chains from the same sample are listed, as sequenced in a study of T cell clonality in common variable immunodeficiency. Generated by immunoSEQ multiplex PCR, the TCRdb table keeps only in-frame clones and is missing some. Altogether about 52,000 clones were found in the sample, and no singletons occur. The sample comprised peripheral blood mononuclear cells. Receptors were obtained from a person aged 18 to 70 in good health.

This clone was counted at least ten times. The read falls 3 residues short of the CDR3 end, and the missing part is taken from the germline J gene. The V call is TRBV30, the J call TRBJ1-1; 8 nucleotides match TRBD1. V lost 8 bases and J lost 5; bases outside the gene matches: 10. This CDR3 region has 13 residues. CDR1 and CDR2 from the germline V gene are GTSNPN and SVGIG (reference sequence). The CDR3 spells CAQDSTGETEAFF. CDR3 bases read: TGTGCCCAAGATTCGACAGGGGAAACTGAA.

Turning to this clone: The sequence runs out 3 residues before the end of the CDR3; the remainder is reconstructed from the germline J gene. The chain is built from TRBV6-2 or TRBV6-3 and TRBJ1-2; 10 bases align to TRBD1. The CDR3 extends over 13 amino acids. Germline V gene data show CDR1 as MNHEY and CDR2 as SVGEGT. CDR3 bases read: TGTGCCAGCATGGTGACAGGGGGCAGTGAC. Protein sequence: CASMVTGGSD. The entire CDR3 reads CASMVTGGSDYTF.

About this clone: The CDR3 extends 3 residues past the end of the read, so its final part is completed from the germline J gene. The chain is built from TRBV2 and TRBJ1-1; D is unclear. V was clipped by 7 bases and J by 4 bases, with 19 bases between them. Germline lookup yields CDR1 SNHLY and CDR2 FYNNEI. This CDR3 is built from 15 residues. The sequenced CDR3 bases are TGTGCCAGCACAGGAAGGGTAGTTGGGCTCACTGAA. Translation gives CASTGRVVGLTE. The whole CDR3 sequence is CASTGRVVGLTEAFF. Drawing the rest from reference TRBV2 and TRBJ1-1, the complete variable domain is EPEVTQTPSHQVTQMGQEVILRCVPISNHLYFYWYRQILGQKVEFLVSFYNNEISEKSEIFDDQFSVERPDGSNFTLKIRSTKLEDSAMYFCASTGRVVGLTEAFFGQGTRLTVV.

Ten or more counts support this clone. The read stops 3 residues short of the end of the CDR3; the missing end is completed from the germline J gene. The V call is TRBV9, the J call TRBJ2-2, with TRBD1 as a possible D gene (6 bases). CDR1 and CDR2 (germline): SGDLS, YYNGEE. V lost 0 bases and J lost 4, with 16 bases in between. CDR3 length equals 17 residues. The CDR3 DNA, read in part, is TGTGCCAGCAGCGTAGAGGTGGCAGGGGATGTCACCGGGGAG. Its protein product is CASSVEVAGDVTGE. In full, the CDR3 is CASSVEVAGDVTGELFF.

This clone showed up many times. The CDR3 end falls 3 residues outside the read, so it is completed with the germline J gene. The V gene is TRBV6-2 or TRBV6-3, the J gene TRBJ2-7; 10 nucleotides agree with TRBD2. Germline CDR1 reads MNHEY; CDR2 reads SVGEGT. The CDR3 totals 14 residues. J was trimmed by 6 bases and V by 4 bases; bases with no gene match: 6. The CDR3 region is CASSLTGTSVEQYF. Partial CDR3 DNA: TGTGCCAGCAGTTTAACCGGGACTAGCGTCGAG.

This clone came up a few times. From the germline J gene comes the end of the CDR3, since the read stops 3 residues before it. The J gene is TRBJ2-7, the V gene TRBV20-1; a possible D gene is TRBD1 (5 bases). This CDR3 spans 15 amino acids. Germline values: CDR1 DFQATT, CDR2 SNEGSKA (reference sequence). V lost 4 bases to trimming and J lost 4 bases, with 20 bases between them. The CDR3 loop is CSANPDTGASYEQYF. Partial CDR3 DNA: TGCAGTGCTAACCCGGACACTGGAGCGAGTTACGAG.

A remark on this clone: The read ends 3 residues shy of where the CDR3 ends; the end is completed using the germline J gene. This chain joins TRBV7-3 and TRBJ2-3; TRBD2 matches 14 bases. The trim removed 3 bases at V and 1 base at J, leaving 6 bases unmatched. The CDR3 is 18 amino acids. Germline assignment: CDR1 SGHTA and CDR2 FQGTGA. The CDR3 bases that were read are TGTGCCAGCAGCTTGGGGACTAGCGGGAGCGGGGGCACAGATACG. Translation gives CASSLGTSGSGGTDT. The whole CDR3 sequence reads CASSLGTSGSGGTDTQYF.

The table lists this clone with a few counts. This chain's CDR3 is CASSPFTGSNQPQHF. CDR3 bases read: TGTGCCAGCAGTCCATTCACAGGAAGCAATCAGCCC. The rearrangement joins TRBV2 to TRBJ1-5, with a tentative D call TRBD1 (5 bases). The sequenced fragment ends 3 residues before the CDR3 boundary, so the rest is inferred from the germline J gene. Per germline, CDR1 SNHLY and CDR2 FYNNEI. CDR3 length: 15 residues. V was trimmed by 5 bases and J by 1 base, leaving 12 bases between them.

This clone appeared many times. The read falls 3 residues short of the CDR3 end, and the missing part is taken from the germline J gene. The chain links TRBV19 to TRBJ1-3; D might be TRBD1 (5 bases). The CDR3 sequence is 15 residues long. The V end was cut by 5 bases, the J end by 1 base, with 12 bases between. Germline CDR1 and CDR2: LNHDA and SQIVND (reference sequence). Incomplete CDR3 DNA: TGTGCCAGTAGTTGGCAGGGAGTTTCTGGAAACACC. It translates to CASSWQGVSGNT. The whole CDR3 sequence reads CASSWQGVSGNTIYF.

This clone was seen many times. The sequenced fragment ends 3 residues before the CDR3 boundary, so the rest is inferred from the germline J gene. The chain links TRBV7-2 to TRBJ1-4; the match to TRBD1 covers 9 bases. The CDR3 is 15 amino acids. The ends lost 5 bases at V and 6 bases at J; junction bases unmatched: 7. Germline V gene lookup returns CDR1 SGHTA and CDR2 FQGNSA. The CDR3 reads CASSREQGADEKLFF. The part of the CDR3 DNA that was read is TGTGCCAGCAGCCGGGAACAGGGGGCGGATGAAAAA.

This clone was found many times. From the germline J gene comes the end of the CDR3, since the read stops 3 residues before it. The chain couples TRBV5-1 to TRBJ1-2; D gene unclear. Germline CDR1 SGHRS, CDR2 YFSETQ. Trimming took off 0 bases at V and 4 bases at J, with 16 bases between the two ends. This CDR3 has 16 residues. The CDR3 bases that were read are TGCGCCAGCAGCTTGGCCGGTGGCCGAGCGAGCTATGGC. It encodes CASSLAGGRASYG. In full, the CDR3 reads CASSLAGGRASYGYTF.

This clone has ten or more counts. One end of the junction fails to match germline, which may point to a read error. The missing CDR3 end, 3 residues past where the read stops, is filled in from the germline J gene. The rearrangement uses TRBV7-7 and TRBJ1-1; the match to TRBD1 covers 9 bases. There are 13 residues in the CDR3. CDR1 is SSHAT, CDR2 FNYEAQ, per germline (reference sequence). CDR3 residues: CASSPGTGTEAFF. The CDR3 bases that were read are TGTGCTAGCAGCCCAGGGACAGGGACTGAA.

The sample holds a few counts of this clone. The read falls 3 residues short of the CDR3 end, and the missing part is taken from the germline J gene. The chain has TRBV19 and TRBJ1-2, with 11 bases matching TRBD1. CDR3 size: 15 residues. CDR1 is LNHDA, CDR2 SQIVND, per germline (reference sequence). The CDR3 is CASSKGTGGEGDYTF. Incomplete CDR3 DNA: TGTGCCAGTAGCAAAGGGACAGGGGGAGAGGGCGAC. Filled out from reference TRBV19 and TRBJ1-2, the complete variable domain reads DGGITQSPKYLFRKEGQNVTLSCEQNLNHDAMYWYRQDPGQGLRLIYYSQIVNDFQKGDIAEGYSVSREKKESFPLTVTSAQKNPTAFYLCASSKGTGGEGDYTFGSGTRLTVV.

This clone has ten or more counts. The read stops 3 residues short of the end of the CDR3; the missing end is completed from the germline J gene. This chain connects TRBV7-9 to TRBJ2-5, with 10 positions matching TRBD1. The CDR3 has 14 residues. With V trimmed by 5 bases and J by 4 bases, 4 bases remained unmatched. The germline V gene has CDR1 SEHNR and CDR2 FQNEAQ (reference sequence). The CDR3 reads CASSPRTGGETQYF. Partial CDR3 DNA: TGTGCCAGCAGCCCCCGGACAGGGGGAGAGACC.

Concerning this clone itself: The read terminates 3 residues before the CDR3 end, so the remaining end is supplied by the germline J gene. The gene calls are TRBV18 and TRBJ1-4; 8 nucleotides align to TRBD1. The length of the CDR3 is 13 residues. Germline V CDR1 and CDR2: KGHSH, LQKENI. CDR3 DNA (partial): TGTGCCAGCTCACGTGGACAGGGTTCACCA. Amino acid sequence: CASSRGQGSP. The whole CDR3 reads CASSRGQGSPLFF.

This clone was counted many times. Read coverage stops 3 residues before the CDR3 terminus; the germline J gene supplies the remainder. The chain links TRBV18 to TRBJ2-1; 8 positions agree with TRBD2. Germline trimming cut 5 bases from V and 9 bases from J; bases unmatched to any gene: 18. The germline gives CDR1 KGHSH, CDR2 LQKENI. The CDR3 covers 17 residues. CDR3 amino acids: CASSLTGTRSAGGEQFF. CDR3 DNA, as far as it was read: TGTGCCAGCTCATTAACCGGGACTAGGAGTGCGGGGGGTGAG.

This clone was detected a few times. The CDR3 end is not reached by the read, which stops 3 residues before it; the germline J gene fills it in. V and J are TRBV30 and TRBJ2-2; D unclear. CDR1 and CDR2 (germline): GTSNPN, SVGIG (reference sequence). This CDR3 contains 14 residues. CDR3 bases read: TGTGCCTGGAGTGCACGCTCCTATAATTCACCG. Protein product: CAWSARSYNSP. The full CDR3 reads CAWSARSYNSPLFF.